The 20 T cell receptor beta chains reported below all come from one sample, sequenced in a study of beta chain features in type 1 diabetes. Isolated RNA was reverse transcribed in full, so expressed TCRB transcripts were sequenced. TCRdb keeps only in-frame clones here, not all; method: immunoSEQ multiplex PCR. The repertoire consists of 400,000 to 500,000 clones, with about 15% occurring once and the leading ten covering roughly 0.04%. The sequenced sample consisted of naive CD4+ T cells from blood. Receptors originate from a man younger than 40 in good health.

This clone has only a few counts. This sequence joins TRBV19 and TRBJ2-7; D ambiguous. CDR1 and CDR2 (germline): LNHDA, SQIVND (reference sequence). The V gene lost 3 bases and the J gene lost 1 base, with 10 bases spanning the gap. CDR3 length: 14 amino acids. The CDR3 loop reads CASSMLGKSYEQYF. DNA for the CDR3: TGTGCCAGTAGTATGCTGGGAAAATCCTACGAGCAGTACTTC.

V and J are TRBV25-1 and TRBJ1-6, with no clear D. V lost 6 bases and J lost 3, with 18 bases in between. Germline V gene sequence: CDR1 MGHDK, CDR2 SYGVNS. CDR3 length: 17 residues. The CDR3 sequence is CASRDASYGRYNSPLHF. CDR3 in DNA: TGTGCCAGCAGAGACGCGTCCTACGGGCGCTATAATTCACCCCTCCACTTT.

A few counts support this clone. The V and J genes are TRBV2 and TRBJ2-2; 10 nucleotides line up with TRBD1. The V gene end was trimmed by 11 bases and the J gene end by 4 bases; junction bases not matched to a gene: 10. Germline-derived CDR1 and CDR2 are SNHLY and FYNNEI. This CDR3 is built from 15 residues. The DNA of the CDR3 is TGTGCCGGCCTACCCGACAGGGGGCCCACCGGGGAGCTGTTTTTT. Protein product: CAGLPDRGPTGELFF.

This clone appeared a single time. The gene calls are TRBV4-1 and TRBJ1-2; D is undetermined. CDR3 length equals 15 residues. CDR1 MGHRA and CDR2 YSYEKL come from the germline V gene. With 0 bases removed from V and 7 bases from J, the gap between germline ends came to 15 bases. The CDR3 is CASSQERQALSGYTF. The CDR3 nucleotides are TGCGCCAGCAGCCAAGAACGGCAGGCTTTGTCTGGCTACACCTTC.

This clone came up a few times. V gene TRBV7-2 combines with J gene TRBJ2-3, with D possibly matching TRBD2 (6 bases). Trimming cost V 5 bases and J 1 base, with 7 bases left between them. This CDR3 is 13 amino acids long. The germline V gene encodes CDR1 SGHTA and CDR2 FQGNSA. Here the CDR3 DNA reads TGTGCCAGCAGCCCTAGCGGCACAGATACGCAGTATTTT. It encodes CASSPSGTDTQYF.

There are a few counts of this clone. V gene TRBV25-1 combines with J gene TRBJ2-2; 14 bases align to TRBD2. The CDR3 spans 15 residues. After removal of 6 bases from V and 6 bases from J, the junction contained 3 bases not matched to a gene. Germline V gives CDR1 MGHDK, CDR2 SYGVNS. CDR3 residues: CASRATSGRAGELFF. CDR3 coding DNA: TGTGCCAGCAGAGCGACTAGCGGGAGGGCCGGGGAGCTGTTTTTT.

The chain combines TRBV7-9 with TRBJ2-7, with 11 nucleotides matching TRBD1. V lost 8 bases and J lost 7; bases outside the gene matches: 10. Per germline, CDR1 SEHNR and CDR2 FQNEAQ (reference sequence). The CDR3 consists of 14 residues. This CDR3 reads CASLGGQGAGEQYF. The DNA of the CDR3 is TGTGCCAGCTTGGGAGGACAGGGGGCTGGGGAGCAGTACTTC.

This clone was detected a few times. The rearrangement uses TRBV9 and TRBJ1-2, with D unresolved. This CDR3 comprises 16 residues. V was pared by 4 bases and J by 2 bases, with 18 bases between. The germline CDR1 and CDR2 sequences are SGDLS and YYNGEE. In DNA, the CDR3 is TGTGCCAGCAGCTCAGGCGGGCGAGGAGTCAACTATGGCTACACCTTC. The encoded protein is CASSSGGRGVNYGYTF.

The chain recombines TRBV4-2 with TRBJ2-1, with D possibly matching TRBD2 (5 bases). CDR1 and CDR2 (germline): LGHNA, YNFKEQ. Trimming stripped 0 bases from V and 4 bases from J, with 13 bases between. The CDR3 contains 16 residues. CDR3 nucleotide sequence: TGTGCCAGCAGCCAAGATACGCGGGCAGCTTACAATGAGCAGTTCTTC. Protein: CASSQDTRAAYNEQFF.

The sample holds a few counts of this clone. The rearrangement uses TRBV6-5 and TRBJ1-2, with D possibly TRBD1 on 5 matching bases. The CDR3 is 15 amino acids. The germline V gene encodes CDR1 MNHEY and CDR2 SVGAGI. V dropped 3 bases and J dropped 4 bases, with 15 bases sitting between them. In nucleotides, the CDR3 is TGTGCCAGCAGTTATACAGGAGTAACCCTCTATGGCTACACCTTC. It encodes CASSYTGVTLYGYTF.

This chain uses TRBV9 with TRBJ2-2, with a tentative D call TRBD1 (5 bases). Trimming shortened V by 5 bases and J by 7 bases, and 15 bases separated the two germline ends. CDR3 length: 14 amino acids. Germline CDR1 SGDLS, CDR2 YYNGEE. The CDR3, as DNA: TGTGCCAGCAGTGTCCAGGGAAGAGTCGGGGAGCTGTTTTTT. As protein: CASSVQGRVGELFF. Combining the CDR3 with reference TRBV9 and TRBJ2-2 gives the whole variable domain DSGVTQTPKHLITATGQRVTLRCSPRSGDLSVYWYQQSLDQGLQFLIQYYNGEERAKGNILERFSAQQFPDLHSELNLSSLELGDSALYFCASSVQGRVGELFFGEGSRLTVL.

This chain uses TRBV15 with TRBJ2-2, with D perhaps matching TRBD1 (7 bases). This CDR3 is built from 20 residues. Looked up from germline, CDR1 is LNHNV and CDR2 is YYDKDF (reference sequence). V lost 0 bases, J lost 1 base, and 21 bases lay in between. CDR3 sequence reads: CATSRDIAQGGGRNTGELFF. As DNA, the CDR3 is TGTGCCACCAGCAGAGATATAGCCCAAGGAGGGGGCAGGAACACCGGGGAGCTGTTTTTT.

The chain is built from TRBV9 and TRBJ1-1; weak D call: TRBD1 (6 bases). Trimming took off 1 base at V and 4 bases at J, with 8 bases between the two ends. The CDR3 has 13 residues. CDR1 and CDR2 from the germline V gene are SGDLS and YYNGEE. DNA for the CDR3: TGTGCCAGCAGCGTAATAGGGGGCACTGAAGCTTTCTTT. Translation gives CASSVIGGTEAFF.

The CDR3 loop is CASSPGVDTTLSLRGYTF. In nucleotides, the CDR3 is TGTGCCAGCAGTCCCGGAGTCGACACTACGTTATCGCTGCGTGGCTACACCTTC. The gene calls are TRBV14 and TRBJ1-2; D gene unclear. From germline, CDR1 is SGHDN and CDR2 FVKESK. V was shortened by 6 bases and J by 7 bases, with 30 bases between the two germline ends. CDR3 length: 18 residues. Full variable domain (outside the CDR3, taken from reference TRBV14 and TRBJ1-2): EAGVTQFPSHSVIEKGQTVTLRCDPISGHDNLYWYRRVMGKEIKFLLHFVKESKQDESGMPNNRFLAERTGGTYSTLKVQPAELEDSGVYFCASSPGVDTTLSLRGYTFGSGTRLTVV.

The gene calls are TRBV30 and TRBJ1-2, with D perhaps TRBD1 (5 bases). The CDR3 spans 14 residues. With 3 bases removed from V and 3 bases from J, the gap between germline ends came to 14 bases. Germline CDR1 reads GTSNPN; CDR2 reads SVGIG (reference sequence). DNA of the CDR3: TGTGCCTGGAGAGAACCGGGACGGCACTATGGCTACACCTTC. Amino acid sequence: CAWREPGRHYGYTF.

This clone showed up just a few times. This chain connects TRBV21-1 to TRBJ2-3; the tabulated D call, TRBD2, remains unverified against the DNA. TRBV21-1 has pseudogene status. This CDR3 is built from 13 residues. This CDR3 is CASSKPYLDTQYF. As DNA, the CDR3 is TGTGCCAGCAGCAAACCCTACCTAGATACGCAGTATTTT.

The rearrangement links TRBV10-3 to TRBJ2-7; TRBD1 matches 9 bases. This CDR3 has 13 residues. Trimming cost V 5 bases and J 5 bases; bases outside gene matches: 4. The germline gives CDR1 ENHRY, CDR2 SYGVKD. CDR3: CAISLWTGDEQYV. The CDR3 bases are TGTGCCATCAGTTTATGGACAGGGGACGAGCAGTACGTC.

J is TRBJ2-5 and V is TRBV30; 14 nucleotides agree with TRBD2. Germline V gene sequence: CDR1 GTSNPN, CDR2 SVGIG (reference sequence). CDR3 length equals 16 residues. J lost 4 bases, V lost 3 bases, and 7 bases had no gene match. DNA of the CDR3: TGTGCCTGGAGCCTGGGACTAGCGGGAGTCGTAGAGACCCAGTACTTC. Its translation: CAWSLGLAGVVETQYF.

This clone showed up just a few times. Other DNA sequences of this sample code for an identical CDR3. The V and J genes are TRBV5-4 and TRBJ2-6; D gene unclear. The CDR3 contains 14 residues. CDR1 and CDR2 from the germline V gene are SGHNT and YYREEE (reference sequence). Trimming cost V 5 bases and J 0 bases, with 6 bases left between them. CDR3 in amino acids: CASRRTSGANVLTF. The CDR3 DNA follows: TGTGCCAGCAGGCGGACCTCTGGGGCCAACGTCCTGACTTTC.

This clone was seen only a few times. The genes are TRBV2 and TRBJ2-1; D is possibly TRBD2 (6 bases). Germline assignment: CDR1 SNHLY and CDR2 FYNNEI. V shed 8 bases and J shed 5 bases, with 19 bases lying between them. There are 15 residues in the CDR3. The CDR3 DNA reads TGTGCCAGCGGGCCTATTGGCGGGGCGCACAATGAGCAGTTCTTC. Translation gives CASGPIGGAHNEQFF.